This TCR beta chain was captured in a study of T cells expressing NK-cell markers (dated by TCRdb to 2020 to 2022). Study-level background: Three sorted T-cell subsets (CD3+CD56+NKG2C+, CD3+CD56+NKG2C- and CD3+CD56-NKG2C+) from about 8 donors had their TCR beta-chain repertoires profiled. Seven of the eight sequenced donors were HCMV-seropositive and one was HCMV-seronegative. All eight donors whose samples were sequenced were randomly selected healthy volunteers, three of them men and five women. Illumina HiSeq 2000/2500, MiSeq or NextSeq was used to sequence libraries as 2 x 150 bp reads. Study-wide conclusions, independent of this receptor: In six donors, the dominant CD3+CD56+NKG2C+ clonotypes were found to rank among the top 10 CD8+ clonotypes and to make up about 1.0-8% of CD8+ T cells. Whether the expanded NKG2C-expressing T cell clones were specific for HCMV antigens was left unclear. Those dominant clonotypes were again the most abundant among CD3+CD56-NKG2C+ cells in four donors, at roughly 28.3-60.1%.

Per the germline V gene (reference sequence), LGHDT is the CDR1 and YNNKEL is the CDR2. The CDR3 runs 17 amino acids, cysteine and phenylalanine included. DNA for this receptor is not on file. Points on this clonotype: No cognate antigen has been identified for it.

HCMV serostatus was determined by detecting HCMV-specific IgG in serum with a commercial ELISA kit. Peripheral blood mononuclear cells were isolated from blood by Ficoll density gradient centrifugation. Sequencer: Illumina HiSeq 2000. 5'RACE template switching, by which a universal primer site and unique molecular identifiers were added, was used to make TCR beta cDNA libraries. Priming for cDNA synthesis came from the TCR beta constant segment, and two successive PCR amplification steps followed. As for the authors' bioinformatics: MIGEC handled demultiplexing of the reads and grouping by UMI, while MiTCR was used to assemble and quantify clonotypes. To exclude erroneous sequences, only TCR cDNA sequences supported by at least two reads were retained. The tcR package was used for downstream repertoire analysis, with clonotypes matched between fractions based on CDR3 nucleotide sequence plus V segment. VDJmatch was used to annotate antigen specificity against VDJdb, with one amino acid substitution in CDR3 allowed. Following reprocessing of the reads by TCRdb, the data hold one row per CDR3 protein sequence and no DNA is available. These V and J calls derive from TCRdb rather than the authors' analysis. This sample's table lists approximately 550,000 distinct CDR3 sequences. The top ten hold roughly 3.4% of the sample.

This clonotype was obtained from a man between 18 and 35 years old in good health. Donor details come from another sample of the same person, matched by shared clones. Sequenced input: blood T cells: a sorted CD56 or NKG2C T cell subset, CD4+ or CD8+ T cells, or bulk PBMC T cells (not recorded which). This chain joins TRBV3-1 to TRBJ2-1; TCRdb's D call, TRBD2, is unchecked because there is no DNA. The CDR3 region: CASRHTSIAGGYNEQFF.